These T cell receptor beta chains were read from a single sample in a study of molecular identifiers for immune sequencing clone quantification. TCRdb called the PCR reads again in MiXCR, with one record for every CDR3 protein. This repertoire shows 490,000 or so distinct CDR3 sequences, around 23% found once; its top ten account for 0.7% to 0.9%. Sequencing was done on a sample of naive CD8+ T cells from blood, with Jurkat cell RNA spiked in. The receptors here all came from a human donor in good health. Some libraries in this study had Jurkat cell RNA spiked in. Both conserved end residues are part of each CDR3. Fields, in order: D gene, CDR3 length, J gene, clone size, V gene, CDR3 protein, CDR3 DNA. A D gene is named only where the DNA matches it firmly. Clone size is not always given. Where it is, it says once, few, many or a class for expanded clones.

>NA|16|TRBJ2-3|NA|TRBV7-9
CASSLLRESGTDTRYF
TGTGCCAGCAGCTTATTACGGGAGAGTGGGACAGATACGCGGTATTTT
>TRBD1|16|TRBJ1-1|NA|TRBV5-6
CASSLEDRGMNTEAFF
TGTGCCAGCAGCTTGGAGGACAGGGGAATGAACACTGAAGCTTTCTTT
>TRBD1|19|TRBJ2-7|NA|TRBV6-5
CASSYSWDRDRLGNYEQHF
TGTGCCAGCAGTTACTCGTGGGACAGGGATAGATTGGGCAACTACGAGCAGCACTTC
>TRBD2|15|TRBJ2-7|few|TRBV7-2
CASSETSGSSYEQYF
TGTGCCAGCAGCGAAACTAGCGGGAGCTCCTACGAGCAGTACTTC
>TRBD2|19|TRBJ2-2|NA|TRBV6-2/TRBV6-3
CASSYSASGGDLNTGELFF
TGTGCCAGCAGTTACTCGGCTAGCGGGGGGGACCTAAACACCGGGGAGCTGTTTTTT
>NA|15|TRBJ1-2|NA|TRBV6-2/TRBV6-3
CASREPRGWAYGYTF
TGTGCCAGCAGAGAGCCCAGGGGATGGGCCTATGGCTACACCTTC
>TRBD1|14|TRBJ2-7|many|TRBV28
CASSLFGQAYEQYF
TGTGCCAGCAGTTTATTCGGACAGGCCTACGAGCAGTACTTC
>NA|15|TRBJ2-7|few|TRBV4-3
CASSPDSSLSVQQYF
TGCGCCAGCAGCCCAGACAGCTCCTTATCTGTGCAGCAGTACTTC
>NA|15|TRBJ2-3|once|TRBV12-3/TRBV12-4
CASSLQELSTDTQYF
TGTGCCAGCAGTCTTCAGGAGCTGAGCACAGATACGCAGTATTTT
>NA|15|TRBJ1-4|many|TRBV6-2/TRBV6-3
CASSYETANNEKLFF
TGTGCCAGCAGTTACGAGACAGCGAATAATGAAAAACTGTTTTTT
>TRBD1|14|TRBJ2-5|NA|TRBV30
CAWSVRQGTETQYF
TGTGCCTGGAGCGTGAGACAGGGAACGGAGACCCAGTACTTC
>NA|15|TRBJ2-7|NA|TRBV6-1
CASSEGARETYEQYF
TGTGCCAGCAGTGAAGGAGCAAGAGAAACCTACGAGCAGTACTTC
>TRBD2|14|TRBJ2-1|few|TRBV20-1
CSLIAGEVSNEQFF
TGCAGTTTAATAGCGGGAGAAGTGTCTAATGAGCAGTTCTTC
>TRBD2|15|TRBJ2-5|NA|TRBV27
CASSLSSGGKETQYF
TGTGCCAGCAGTTTATCGAGCGGGGGGAAGGAGACCCAGTACTTC
>TRBD1|15|TRBJ2-7|few|TRBV18
CASSPFGTGGYEQYF
TGTGCCAGCTCACCATTTGGGACAGGGGGATACGAGCAGTACTTC
>NA|13|TRBJ2-5|many|TRBV7-2
CASSGPLEETQYF
TGTGCCAGCAGCGGGCCATTGGAAGAGACCCAGTACTTC
>NA|14|TRBJ1-1|many|TRBV5-4
CASSLAAQNTEAFF
TGTGCCAGCAGCTTGGCGGCCCAGAACACTGAAGCTTTCTTT
>NA|14|TRBJ2-7|few|TRBV30
CAWSEGGGSYEQYF
TGTGCCTGGAGTGAAGGGGGGGGCTCCTACGAGCAGTACTTC
>NA|17|TRBJ2-7|few|TRBV20-1
CSAPRPRAPTAIYEQYF
TGCAGTGCTCCCCGACCCCGGGCTCCCACAGCCATATACGAGCAGTACTTC
>NA|14|TRBJ2-2|NA|TRBV2
CAGEREENTGELFF
TGTGCCGGAGAAAGGGAGGAAAACACCGGGGAGCTGTTTTTT
>NA|16|TRBJ1-1|few|TRBV12-3/TRBV12-4
CASSLRGYGERTEAFF
TGTGCCAGCAGTTTGCGGGGATACGGGGAGAGAACTGAAGCTTTCTTT
>TRBD1|13|TRBJ1-1|many|TRBV24-1
CATRQGENTEAFF
TGTGCCACCAGACAGGGGGAGAACACTGAAGCTTTCTTT
>NA|15|TRBJ2-5|few|TRBV21-1
CASSKTGGPKETQYF
TGTGCCAGCAGCAAAACGGGAGGGCCGAAGGAGACCCAGTACTTC
>NA|14|TRBJ1-1|NA|TRBV6-6
CARSYMGLDPAAFF
TGTGCCCGCAGTTACATGGGGTTGGACCCTGCAGCTTTCTTT
>TRBD2|16|TRBJ2-3|many|TRBV18
CASSLRLASSTDTQYF
TGTGCCAGCTCACTAAGACTAGCGAGCTCCACAGATACGCAGTATTTT
>NA|16|TRBJ1-2|few|TRBV6-2/TRBV6-3
CASSYQDNYPNYGYTF
TGTGCCAGCAGTTATCAAGACAACTACCCAAACTATGGCTACACCTTC
>NA|13|TRBJ1-1|many|TRBV15
CATSRASGTEAFF
TGTGCCACCAGCAGAGCATCGGGGACTGAAGCTTTCTTT
>NA|17|TRBJ1-4|NA|TRBV7-9
CASSDGDWGAANEKLLF
TGTGCCAGCAGCGATGGGGACTGGGGCGCCGCTAATGAAAAACTGCTTTTT
>NA|14|TRBJ2-7|few|TRBV6-2/TRBV6-3
CASSYEGPSYEQYF
TGTGCCAGCAGTTACGAGGGCCCCAGCTACGAGCAGTACTTC
>TRBD2|14|TRBJ2-7|NA|TRBV7-9
CASSLPALAYEQYF
TGTGCCAGCAGCTTACCGGCACTAGCGTACGAGCAGTACTTC
>TRBD1|17|TRBJ2-5|few|TRBV11-1
CASSLDIYQGAPETQYF
TGTGCCAGCAGCCTGGACATTTATCAGGGGGCACCTGAGACCCAGTACTTC
>NA|17|TRBJ1-5|few|TRBV15
CATSRDGRVRSNQPQHF
TGTGCCACCAGCAGAGACGGGAGGGTTCGCAGCAATCAGCCCCAGCATTTT
>NA|17|TRBJ2-7|few|TRBV6-2/TRBV6-3
CASSYSIWDARSYEQYF
TGTGCCAGCAGTTACTCGATTTGGGACGCCAGGTCCTACGAGCAGTACTTC
>TRBD2|20|TRBJ2-4|NA|TRBV6-1
CASRYPRGSTRELAKNIQYF
TGTGCCAGCAGATACCCGCGGGGGTCTACCCGAGAACTAGCCAAAAACATTCAGTACTTC
>NA|16|TRBJ1-2|few|TRBV7-9
CASSSTEGRGAYGYTF
TGTGCCAGCAGCTCCACCGAGGGGAGGGGCGCCTATGGCTACACCTTC
>NA|17|TRBJ1-1|NA|TRBV28
CASSLWYGRGGGTEAFF
TGTGCCAGCAGTTTATGGTACGGTAGGGGAGGTGGAACTGAAGCTTTCTTT
>TRBD2|18|TRBJ2-3|NA|TRBV20-1
CSARDSPPGLASTDTQYF
TGCAGTGCTAGAGATTCGCCCCCCGGACTAGCGAGCACAGATACGCAGTATTTT
>NA|13|TRBJ1-1|NA|TRBV7-9
CASTGGAHTEAFF
TGTGCCAGCACTGGGGGGGCCCACACTGAAGCTTTCTTT
>NA|16|TRBJ1-4|many|TRBV28
CASSLARGRGREKLFF
TGTGCCAGCAGTTTAGCCCGGGGCCGCGGTAGGGAAAAACTGTTTTTT
>TRBD1|17|TRBJ2-5|few|TRBV6-2/TRBV6-3
CASSYSGTVASQETQYF
TGTGCCAGCAGTTACTCGGGGACAGTAGCTTCTCAAGAGACCCAGTACTTC
>NA|11|TRBJ2-1|NA|TRBV10-3
CAISPSSEQFF
TGTGCCATCAGTCCTAGTAGTGAGCAGTTCTTC